This entry lists 26 T cell receptor beta chains sequenced from one sample in a study of Graves' ophthalmopathy and Graves' hyperthyroidism. For repertoire sequencing, the TCR beta CDR3 regions were amplified from RNA transcripts. The workflow started with a first-round RT-PCR run with HTBI primers and then moved on to a second-round multiplex PCR. From the multiplex PCR reads, TCRdb called clonotypes with MiXCR, one entry per CDR3 protein. Of almost 750,000 distinct CDR3 sequences in the sample, roughly 41% are singletons; the top ten hold less than 55%. Sequenced input: peripheral blood. Source of these receptors: an adult man with Graves' ophthalmopathy.

This clonotype came up many times. This chain links TRBV7-2 with TRBJ2-5, with a possible D match to TRBD2 (5 bases). The length of the CDR3 is 13 residues. Trimming shortened V by 3 bases and J by 5 bases, and 10 bases separated the two germline ends. The germline CDR1 and CDR2 sequences are SGHTA and FQGNSA. The CDR3 DNA sequence: TGTGCCAGCAGCTTCCCGGGGTTGGAGACCCAGTACTTC. It yields the protein CASSFPGLETQYF. Full variable domain (remainder filled in from reference TRBV7-2 and TRBJ2-5): GAGVSQSPSNKVTEKGKDVELRCDPISGHTALYWYRQSLGQGLEFLIYFQGNSAPDKSGLPSDRFSAERTGGSVSTLTIQRTQQEDSAVYLCASSFPGLETQYFGPGTRLLVL.

The rearrangement joins TRBV29-1 to TRBJ2-5; the D gene could be TRBD1 or TRBD2 (6 bases each). The CDR3 is 13 amino acids. V was shortened by 8 bases and J by 2 bases, with 15 bases between the two germline ends. Germline V lookup: CDR1 SQVTM, CDR2 ANQGSEA. This chain's CDR3 is CSLVGGGQETQYF. The DNA of the CDR3 is TGCAGCTTAGTCGGAGGGGGGCAAGAGACCCAGTACTTC. The entire variable domain, with the rest obtained from reference TRBV29-1 and TRBJ2-5, is as follows: SAVISQKPSRDICQRGTSLTIQCQVDSQVTMMFWYRQQPGQSLTLIATANQGSEATYESGFVIDKFPISRPNLTFSTLTVSNMSPEDSSIYLCSLVGGGQETQYFGPGTRLLVL.

This clonotype was detected a few times. J is TRBJ1-4 and V is TRBV7-9; D gene ambiguous. Trimming removed 6 bases from V and 8 bases from J, with 10 bases in between. CDR3 size: 12 residues. Germline V gives CDR1 SEHNR, CDR2 FQNEAQ (reference sequence). The CDR3 loop reads CASRPLEEKLFF. The CDR3 DNA sequence: TGTGCCAGCAGACCTCTCGAGGAAAAACTGTTTTTT.

The table lists this clonotype with a count of one. A much larger clone differs from this one at a single base, so this may be a read error. The rearrangement uses TRBV28 and TRBJ2-6, with D perhaps matching TRBD1 (5 bases). The CDR3 extends over 12 amino acids. Germline V gene data show CDR1 as MDHEN and CDR2 as SYDVKM. CDR3 DNA: TGTGCCACCGCCTCTGGGGCCAACGCCCTGACTTTC. The encoded protein is CATASGANALTF.

This clonotype was seen more than once but under ten times. The chain employs TRBV11-3 and TRBJ2-2, with D perhaps matching TRBD2 (5 bases). Trimming cost V 6 bases and J 0 bases, with 14 bases left between them. The CDR3 loop spans 16 amino acids. Germline V gene data show CDR1 as SGHNT and CDR2 as YENEEA. CDR3 in amino acids: CASSSTGNTNTGELFF. In nucleotides, the CDR3 is TGTGCCAGCAGTTCGACCGGGAACACGAACACCGGGGAGCTGTTTTTT.

The chain joins TRBV12-3 or TRBV12-4 to TRBJ1-5, with 9 bases aligning to TRBD1. CDR3 size: 15 residues. J lost 6 bases, V lost 2 bases, and 5 bases had no gene match. CDR3 protein: CASSLMGTGSQPQHF. The CDR3 DNA follows: TGTGCCAGCAGTTTAATGGGGACAGGGAGTCAGCCCCAGCATTTT.

This chain links TRBV5-1 with TRBJ1-1, with a possible D match to TRBD1 (5 bases). Germline V gene data show CDR1 as SGHRS and CDR2 as YFSETQ. The V and J ends lost 5 bases and 5 bases respectively, with 19 bases between them. This CDR3 spans 15 amino acids. CDR3 in amino acids: CASRSSGGLSTEAFF. DNA of the CDR3: TGCGCCAGCAGGTCCTCTGGGGGACTGAGTACTGAAGCTTTCTTT.

This clonotype was seen many times. The chain employs TRBV10-3 and TRBJ1-5, with 9 bases matching TRBD1. This CDR3 spans 18 amino acids. In germline, CDR1 is ENHRY, CDR2 SYGVKD. The V gene end was trimmed by 2 bases and the J gene end by 3 bases; junction bases not matched to a gene: 11. The CDR3 bases are TGTGCCATCAGTGAGGGGACAGGGCCCGGCTCGTCCAATCAGCCCCAGCATTTT. It specifies CAISEGTGPGSSNQPQHF.

The genes are TRBV2 and TRBJ2-7; D remains unclear. Between the trimmed V and J ends, which lost 5 bases and 2 bases, there was a span of 13 bases. Germline V CDR1 and CDR2: SNHLY, FYNNEI. The CDR3 has 14 amino acids. For the CDR3, the DNA is TGTGCCAGCAGTTTATCTGGGAAAACCTACGAGCAGTACTTC. Its translation is CASSLSGKTYEQYF.

The chain recombines TRBV6-5 with TRBJ2-5; 7 positions match TRBD1. There are 14 residues in the CDR3. Looked up from germline, CDR1 is MNHEY and CDR2 is SVGAGI. V lost 5 bases and J lost 0; bases outside the gene matches: 3. The CDR3 bases are TGTGCCAGCAGTCGGGGACAGTACCAAGAGACCCAGTACTTC. Its translation: CASSRGQYQETQYF.

The V call is TRBV5-4, the J call TRBJ2-7; D possibly corresponds to TRBD1 (5 bases). This CDR3 has 14 residues. The V end lost 6 bases, the J end lost 3 bases, and 16 bases lay between the germline ends. Germline CDR1 is SGHNT and CDR2 is YYREEE (reference sequence). In DNA, the CDR3 is TGTGCCAGCAACCCGGAGCCAGACAGCTACGAGCAGTACTTC. Its protein product is CASNPEPDSYEQYF.

The J gene is TRBJ2-3, the V gene TRBV2; TRBD1 agrees at 7 bases. V was clipped by 11 bases and J by 7 bases; unmatched bases: 18. The CDR3 covers 15 residues. Germline V gene sequence: CDR1 SNHLY, CDR2 FYNNEI. The CDR3 protein is CAARRRQGEAYTQYF. The CDR3 DNA reads TGTGCCGCACGCCGGCGACAGGGAGAGGCGTATACGCAGTATTTT.

This clonotype was recorded many times. V gene TRBV29-1 combines with J gene TRBJ2-5; 10 nucleotides agree with TRBD1. This CDR3 region has 13 residues. The junction had 7 bases not matched to a gene; V was cut back by 7 bases and J by 5 bases. Germline V gene lookup returns CDR1 SQVTM and CDR2 ANQGSEA. In DNA, the CDR3 is TGCAGCGGCGGGGGGACAGGGGAGGAGACCCAGTACTTC. Translated, it gives CSGGGTGEETQYF.

This chain uses TRBV6-1 with TRBJ1-6; D uncertain. The CDR3 totals 15 residues. V was shortened by 6 bases and J by 10 bases, with 19 bases between the two germline ends. The germline CDR1 and CDR2 sequences are MNHNS and SASEGT. The CDR3, as DNA: TGTGCCAGCAGGTGGGATCCGGGTATGCGGTCACCCCTCCACTTT. This codes for CASRWDPGMRSPLHF.

This clonotype occurred a few times. CDR3: CASSFSPSGSNGELFF. As DNA, the CDR3 is TGTGCCAGCAGCTTCAGCCCTAGCGGGAGTAACGGGGAGCTGTTTTTT. The chain uses TRBV13 and TRBJ2-2, with TRBD2 matching 10 bases. The J segment lost 7 bases and the V segment lost 3 bases, leaving 8 bases of the junction unmatched. Germline V gene sequence: CDR1 PRHDT, CDR2 FYEKMQ (reference sequence). CDR3 length: 16 amino acids.

The rearrangement joins TRBV29-1 to TRBJ2-7; possible D gene TRBD1, 7 bases. The CDR3 is 13 residues long. V lost 4 bases and J lost 5, with 15 bases in between. Germline V CDR1 and CDR2: SQVTM, ANQGSEA. The CDR3 region is CSVAEQGGHEQYF. Here the CDR3 DNA reads TGCAGCGTTGCAGAGCAGGGGGGCCACGAGCAGTACTTC.

The sample holds many counts of this clonotype. The chain has TRBV6-6 and TRBJ2-5; 9 positions agree with TRBD1. The CDR3 is 11 residues long. The V gene end was trimmed by 2 bases and the J gene end by 14 bases; junction bases not matched to a gene: 3. The germline gives CDR1 MNHNY, CDR2 SVGAGI (reference sequence). The CDR3 bases are TGTGCCAGCAGTTACAGGACAGGGGTTTACTTC. This encodes CASSYRTGVYF.

V is TRBV29-1 and J is TRBJ2-3; the match to TRBD1 covers 8 bases. With V trimmed by 3 bases and J by 3 bases, 8 bases remained unmatched. This CDR3 is built from 15 residues. CDR1 is SQVTM, CDR2 ANQGSEA, per germline. This CDR3 reads CSVDGQDRVTDTQYF. In DNA form, the CDR3 reads TGCAGCGTTGATGGTCAGGACAGGGTGACAGATACGCAGTATTTT.

This clonotype was counted at least ten times. Given a much more abundant clone one base away, this may be a read error. This chain joins TRBV7-9 and TRBJ1-1, with a weak D call TRBD1 (6 bases). There are 14 residues in the CDR3. V was pared by 1 base and J by 1 base, with 7 bases between. Looked up from germline, CDR1 is SEHNR and CDR2 is FQNEAQ (reference sequence). CDR3 region: CASSLGQENTEAFF. CDR3 coding DNA: TGTGCCAGCAGCTTAGGACAGGAGAACACTGAAGCTTTCTTT.

In DNA form, the CDR3 reads TGCAGCCAAGGGACAGGGGTCGAAGAGACCCAGTACTTC. Translating gives CSQGTGVEETQYF. V gene TRBV29-1 combines with J gene TRBJ2-5; 10 bases match TRBD1. CDR1 is SQVTM, CDR2 ANQGSEA, per germline. V shed 8 bases, J shed 3 bases, and the junction held 6 bases outside the gene matches. The CDR3 loop spans 13 amino acids.

The chain uses TRBV29-1 and TRBJ2-3; the D is unclear. The V and J ends lost 5 bases and 0 bases respectively, with 6 bases between them. Germline CDR1 SQVTM, CDR2 ANQGSEA. The CDR3 contains 12 residues. The CDR3, as DNA: TGCAGCGTTCGGCCTAGCACAGATACGCAGTATTTT. Encoded protein: CSVRPSTDTQYF.

This clonotype was found many times. The J gene is TRBJ2-7, the V gene TRBV25-1; no clear D gene. The germline CDR1 and CDR2 sequences are MGHDK and SYGVNS. Trimming shortened V by 1 base and J by 9 bases, and 10 bases separated the two germline ends. The CDR3 spans 12 residues. CDR3 in amino acids: CASSELWGGQYF. CDR3 in DNA: TGTGCCAGCAGTGAATTGTGGGGTGGGCAGTACTTC.

The chain links TRBV24-1 to TRBJ1-5; TRBD1 matches at 9 bases. Germline V gene lookup returns CDR1 KGHDR and CDR2 SFDVKD. Unmatched junction bases numbered 13, after V lost 11 bases and J lost 9 bases. The length of the CDR3 is 14 residues. CDR3: CASRLAGTGWPQHF. Written as DNA, the CDR3 is TGTGCCAGCAGGCTGGCCGGGACAGGGTGGCCCCAGCATTTT.

In its sample, this clonotype was seen once. This chain links TRBV7-8 with TRBJ1-2; perhaps TRBD1 as D (5 bases). CDR3 length: 12 amino acids. Trimming shortened V by 2 bases and J by 6 bases, and 7 bases separated the two germline ends. The germline V gene encodes CDR1 SGHVS and CDR2 FQNEAQ. The CDR3 coding sequence is TGTGCCAGCAGCTTAAAGGGGCATGGCTACACCTTC. Residues: CASSLKGHGYTF.

This chain links TRBV10-3 with TRBJ2-5, with 10 bases identical to TRBD2. This CDR3 region has 15 residues. Germline V gives CDR1 ENHRY, CDR2 SYGVKD. The junction had 14 bases not matched to a gene; V was cut back by 5 bases and J by 11 bases. CDR3 sequence reads: CAISSSGGGYNEQYF. CDR3 bases: TGTGCCATCAGTTCCAGCGGGGGGGGATACAATGAGCAGTACTTC.

This rearrangement joins TRBV5-4 to TRBJ2-5, with 8 nucleotides matching TRBD2. The CDR3 covers 15 residues. Trimming took 0 bases from V and 4 from J; bases not matched to a gene: 5. The germline CDR1 and CDR2 sequences are SGHNT and YYREEE (reference sequence). CDR3 sequence reads: CASSLDPAGVETQYF. The DNA of the CDR3 is TGTGCCAGCAGCTTGGATCCAGCGGGGGTAGAGACCCAGTACTTC.